These T cell receptor beta chains were read from a single sample in a study of OX40 agonist ivuxolimab in advanced cancers. Produced via immunoSEQ multiplex PCR; TCRdb's table is partial and in-frame only. The data contain about 79,000 clones, roughly 94% of them singletons. The material was CD4+ or CD8+ T cells sorted from blood, obtained in a trial of the OX40 agonist ivuxolimab. The receptors stem from an adult with an advanced solid tumor such as melanoma, head and neck, liver or kidney cancer. Each CDR3 is given with its conserved first and last residue. The D gene is left open where the match is weak. Clone size is given for some rows only: seen once, a few or many times, or a class if the clone is expanded.

D gene: -
V gene: TRBV6-5
clone size: -
J gene: TRBJ2-3
CDR3 protein: CASSYLGRAGDTQYF
CDR3 DNA: TGTGCCAGCAGTTACCTCGGCAGGGCAGGAGATACGCAGTATTTT

D gene: -
V gene: TRBV2
clone size: -
J gene: TRBJ2-7
CDR3 protein: CASRGGYYEQYF
CDR3 DNA: TGTGCCAGCAGGGGCGGCTACTACGAGCAGTACTTC

D gene: -
V gene: TRBV6-5
clone size: -
J gene: TRBJ1-1
CDR3 protein: CASSYSTGTEAFF
CDR3 DNA: TGTGCCAGCAGTTACTCGACAGGCACTGAAGCTTTCTTT

D gene: -
V gene: TRBV20-1
clone size: -
J gene: TRBJ2-5
CDR3 protein: CSAGRETQYF
CDR3 DNA: TGCAGTGCTGGCCGGGAGACCCAGTACTTC

D gene: -
V gene: TRBV21-1
clone size: -
J gene: TRBJ1-1
CDR3 protein: CASGGRMNTEAFF
CDR3 DNA: TGTGCCAGCGGCGGACGGATGAACACTGAAGCTTTCTTT

D gene: -
V gene: TRBV10-1
clone size: few
J gene: TRBJ1-5
CDR3 protein: CASSESRDQPQHF
CDR3 DNA: TGCGCCAGCAGTGAGTCGAGGGATCAGCCCCAGCATTTT

D gene: TRBD1
V gene: TRBV18
clone size: -
J gene: TRBJ2-1
CDR3 protein: CASSPWTGGDAYNEQFF
CDR3 DNA: TGTGCCAGCTCACCATGGACAGGGGGCGACGCCTACAATGAGCAGTTCTTC

D gene: TRBD2
V gene: TRBV9
clone size: once
J gene: TRBJ2-7
CDR3 protein: CASRAGTSPCEQYF
CDR3 DNA: TGTGCCAGTAGGGCCGGGACTAGTCCCTGCGAGCAGTACTTC

D gene: -
V gene: TRBV6-6
clone size: -
J gene: TRBJ2-5
CDR3 protein: CASSYSDQETQYF
CDR3 DNA: TGTGCCAGCAGTTACAGTGACCAAGAGACCCAGTACTTC

D gene: TRBD1
V gene: TRBV5-6
clone size: -
J gene: TRBJ1-1
CDR3 protein: CASSLRQGNTEAFF
CDR3 DNA: TGTGCCAGCAGCTTGCGACAGGGGAACACTGAAGCTTTCTTT